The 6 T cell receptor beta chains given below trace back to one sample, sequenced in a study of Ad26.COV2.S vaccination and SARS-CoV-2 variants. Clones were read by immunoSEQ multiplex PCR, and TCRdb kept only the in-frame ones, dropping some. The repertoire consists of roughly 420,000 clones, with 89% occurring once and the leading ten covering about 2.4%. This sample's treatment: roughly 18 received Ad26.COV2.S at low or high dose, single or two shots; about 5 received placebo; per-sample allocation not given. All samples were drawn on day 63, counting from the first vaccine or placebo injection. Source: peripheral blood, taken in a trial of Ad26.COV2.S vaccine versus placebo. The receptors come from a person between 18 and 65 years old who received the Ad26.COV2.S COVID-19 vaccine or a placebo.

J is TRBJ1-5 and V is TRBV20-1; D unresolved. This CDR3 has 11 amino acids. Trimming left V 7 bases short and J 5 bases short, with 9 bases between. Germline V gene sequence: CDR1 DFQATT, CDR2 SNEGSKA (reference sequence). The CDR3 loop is CSVGVHQPQHF. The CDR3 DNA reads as TGCAGTGTAGGTGTTCATCAGCCCCAGCATTTT.

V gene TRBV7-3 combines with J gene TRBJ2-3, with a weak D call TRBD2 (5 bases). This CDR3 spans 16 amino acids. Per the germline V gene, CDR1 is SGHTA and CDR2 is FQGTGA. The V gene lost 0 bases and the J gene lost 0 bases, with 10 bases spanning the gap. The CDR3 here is CASSLTGTGSTDTQYF. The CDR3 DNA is TGTGCCAGCAGCTTAACAGGAACGGGGAGCACAGATACGCAGTATTTT.

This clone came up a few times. The CDR3 spells CGFRDGTGELFF. In nucleotides, the CDR3 is TGCGGCTTCCGGGATGGCACCGGGGAGCTGTTTTTT. The rearrangement uses TRBV29-1 and TRBJ2-2, with D perhaps matching TRBD2 (5 bases). The CDR3 is 12 residues long. Germline CDR1 and CDR2: SQVTM and ANQGSEA.

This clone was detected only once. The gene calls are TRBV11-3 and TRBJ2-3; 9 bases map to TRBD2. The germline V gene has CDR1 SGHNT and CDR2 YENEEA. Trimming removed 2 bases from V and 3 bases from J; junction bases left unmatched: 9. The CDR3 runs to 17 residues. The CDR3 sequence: CASSLSSSGSGTDTQYF. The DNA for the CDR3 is TGTGCCAGCAGCTTATCCAGTAGCGGGAGCGGAACAGATACGCAGTATTTT.

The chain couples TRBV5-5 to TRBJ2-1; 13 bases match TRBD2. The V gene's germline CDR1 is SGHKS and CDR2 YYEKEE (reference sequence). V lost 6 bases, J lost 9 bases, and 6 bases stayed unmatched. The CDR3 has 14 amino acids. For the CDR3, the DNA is TGTGCCAGCACCTCGCGGACTAGCGGGAGTGAGCAGTTCTTC. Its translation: CASTSRTSGSEQFF.

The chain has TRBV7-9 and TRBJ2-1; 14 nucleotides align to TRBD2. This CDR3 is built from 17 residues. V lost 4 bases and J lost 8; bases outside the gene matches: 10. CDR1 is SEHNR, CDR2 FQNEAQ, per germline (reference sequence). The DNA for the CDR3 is TGTGCCAGCAGCTCTAACCTAGGGACTAGCGGGAGCGATGAGCAGTTCTTC. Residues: CASSSNLGTSGSDEQFF.